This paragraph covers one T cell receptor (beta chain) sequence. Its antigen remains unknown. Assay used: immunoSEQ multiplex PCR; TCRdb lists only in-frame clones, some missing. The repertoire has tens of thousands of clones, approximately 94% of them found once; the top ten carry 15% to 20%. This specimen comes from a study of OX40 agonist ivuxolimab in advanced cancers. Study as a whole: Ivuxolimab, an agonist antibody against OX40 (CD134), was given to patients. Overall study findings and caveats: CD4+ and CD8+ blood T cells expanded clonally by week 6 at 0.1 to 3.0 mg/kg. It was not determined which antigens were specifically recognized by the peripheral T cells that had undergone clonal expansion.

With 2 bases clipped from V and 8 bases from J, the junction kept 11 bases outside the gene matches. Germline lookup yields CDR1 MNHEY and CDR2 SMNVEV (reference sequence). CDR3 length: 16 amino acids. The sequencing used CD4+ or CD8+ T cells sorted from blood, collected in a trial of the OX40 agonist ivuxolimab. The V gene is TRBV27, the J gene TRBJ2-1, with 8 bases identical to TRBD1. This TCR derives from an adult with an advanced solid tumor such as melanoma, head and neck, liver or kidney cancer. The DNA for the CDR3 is TGTGCCAGCAGTTTAAAGGGCAGGGGGCTTTTCGATGAGCAGTTCTTC. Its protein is CASSLKGRGLFDEQFF.